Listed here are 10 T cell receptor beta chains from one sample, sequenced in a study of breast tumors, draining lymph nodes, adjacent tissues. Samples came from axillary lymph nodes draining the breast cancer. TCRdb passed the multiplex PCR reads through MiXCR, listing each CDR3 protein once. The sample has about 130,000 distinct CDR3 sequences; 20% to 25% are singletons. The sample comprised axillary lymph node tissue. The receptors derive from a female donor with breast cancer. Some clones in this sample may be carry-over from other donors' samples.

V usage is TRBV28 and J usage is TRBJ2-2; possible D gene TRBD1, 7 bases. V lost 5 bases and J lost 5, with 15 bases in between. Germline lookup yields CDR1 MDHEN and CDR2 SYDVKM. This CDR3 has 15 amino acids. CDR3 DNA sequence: TGTGCCAGCAGTATTGCGACAGGGAGGACCGGGGAGCTGTTTTTT. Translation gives CASSIATGRTGELFF.

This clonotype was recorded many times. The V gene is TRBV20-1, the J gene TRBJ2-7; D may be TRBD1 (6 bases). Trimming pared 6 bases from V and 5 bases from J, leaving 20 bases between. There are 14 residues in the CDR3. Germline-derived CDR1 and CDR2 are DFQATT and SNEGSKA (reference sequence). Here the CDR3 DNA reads TGCAGTGCCTATACAATAGACAGGTTCAACGAGCAGTACTTC. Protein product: CSAYTIDRFNEQYF.

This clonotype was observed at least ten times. CDR3 protein: CASRRAGGSIEETQYF. The CDR3 DNA reads as TGTGCCAGTAGGCGGGCGGGAGGAAGCATCGAAGAGACCCAGTACTTC. The chain joins TRBV19 to TRBJ2-5; 8 bases agree with TRBD2. The CDR3 is made up of 16 amino acids. The germline CDR1 and CDR2 sequences are LNHDA and SQIVND (reference sequence). The V segment lost 6 bases and the J segment 3 bases; nucleotides outside the gene matches: 12.

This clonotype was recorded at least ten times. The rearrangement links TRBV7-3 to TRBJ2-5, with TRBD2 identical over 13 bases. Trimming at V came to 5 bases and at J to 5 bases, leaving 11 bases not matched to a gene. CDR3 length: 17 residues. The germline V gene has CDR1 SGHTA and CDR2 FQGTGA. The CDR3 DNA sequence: TGTGCCAGCAGCCCAGGGACTAGCGGGACGCTTGGGGAGACCCAGTACTTC. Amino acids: CASSPGTSGTLGETQYF.

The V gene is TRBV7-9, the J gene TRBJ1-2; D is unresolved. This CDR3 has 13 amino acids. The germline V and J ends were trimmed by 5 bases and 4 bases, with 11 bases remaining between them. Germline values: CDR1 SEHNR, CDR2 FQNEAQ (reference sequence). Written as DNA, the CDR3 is TGTGCCAGCAGCCGCGAGACCGTCTATGGCTACACCTTC. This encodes CASSRETVYGYTF.

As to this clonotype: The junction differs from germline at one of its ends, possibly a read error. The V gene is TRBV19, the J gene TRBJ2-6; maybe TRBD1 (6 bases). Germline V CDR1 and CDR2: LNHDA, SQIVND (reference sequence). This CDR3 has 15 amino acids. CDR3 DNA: TGTGCCAGTAGTGGAACAGGTCTGGGGGCCGACGTCCTGACTTTC. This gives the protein CASSGTGLGADVLTF.

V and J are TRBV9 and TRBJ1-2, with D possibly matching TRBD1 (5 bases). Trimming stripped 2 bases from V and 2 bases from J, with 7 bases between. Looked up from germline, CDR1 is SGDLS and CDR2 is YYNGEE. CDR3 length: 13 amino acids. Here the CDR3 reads CASSVGGNYGYTF. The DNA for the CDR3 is TGTGCCAGCAGCGTGGGGGGGAACTATGGCTACACCTTC.

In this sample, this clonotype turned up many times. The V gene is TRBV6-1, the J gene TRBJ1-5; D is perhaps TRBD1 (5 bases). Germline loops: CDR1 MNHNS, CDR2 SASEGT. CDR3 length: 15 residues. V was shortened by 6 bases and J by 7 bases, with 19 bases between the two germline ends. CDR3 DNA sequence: TGTGCCAGCAGCGCCTCGGGGCAGGGCAGGCAGCCCCAGCATTTT. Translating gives CASSASGQGRQPQHF.

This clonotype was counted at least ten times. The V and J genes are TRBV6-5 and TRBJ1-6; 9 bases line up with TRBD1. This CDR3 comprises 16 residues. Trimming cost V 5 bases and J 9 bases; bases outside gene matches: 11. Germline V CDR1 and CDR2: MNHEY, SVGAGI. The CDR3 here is CASSPKPGQGFSPLHF. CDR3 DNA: TGTGCCAGCAGTCCTAAACCGGGACAGGGCTTTTCACCCCTCCACTTT.

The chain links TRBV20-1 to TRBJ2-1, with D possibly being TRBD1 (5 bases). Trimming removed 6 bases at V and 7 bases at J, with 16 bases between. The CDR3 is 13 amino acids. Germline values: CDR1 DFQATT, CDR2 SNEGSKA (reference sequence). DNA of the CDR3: TGCAGTGCCGCTGACAGTACGTCGAATGAGCAGTTCTTC. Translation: CSAADSTSNEQFF.